The present entry profiles one TCR beta chain with its context. Antigen specificity is unknown. Germline V gives CDR1 SGHTA, CDR2 FQGNSA. The CDR3 runs to 16 residues. The trim removed 4 bases at V and 5 bases at J, leaving 3 bases unmatched. Regarding treatment: roughly 10-day PBMC culture with coronavirus spike peptide pools or control peptides (ViraFEST assay). ViraFEST stimulated the growth of antigen-specific T cells using peptide pools and subsequently profiled their TCRs by sequencing. These data come from a study of vaccination and CD4 T cells after COVID-19. Study information: SARS-CoV-2 had been detected by nasal swab PCR in convalescent patients; several were mild, one severe. Notes on the study in general: In convalescent patients, 304 of 307 vaccine-specific clones were mono-reactive for SARS-CoV-2 spike. SARS-CoV-2-reactive clonotype medians increased from around 19 to 38, not significantly.

With the Oncomine TCR Beta short-read assay, DNA from cultured CD4+ T cells was sequenced. TCRdb independently ran MiXCR on the PCR reads; one entry per CDR3 protein. This table has 10,000 to 15,000 distinct CDR3 sequences, 55% to 65% appearing once. The sample taken for sequencing was CD4+ T cells from blood, cultured in vitro. This TCR was sampled from a human donor who had recovered from COVID-19. The genes are TRBV7-2 and TRBJ2-3, with 16 bases aligning to TRBD2. This CDR3 is CASSSGLAGGQDTQYF. In DNA form, the CDR3 reads TGTGCCAGCAGCTCGGGACTAGCGGGGGGGCAAGATACGCAGTATTTT.